This record concerns one T cell receptor (beta chain) sequence. Its antigen is unknown. The entry originates in a study of cytomegalovirus exposure and HLA in healthy donors. For the study at large: The roughly 130 validation repertoires used the same platform as the roughly 670 first-cohort repertoires (as reported by a later analysis). Findings and caveats of the study: The study put 150 or so TCR beta chains on its list as cytomegalovirus-associated. Across donors, most TCRs were seen rarely, yet some public ones were widespread. Subsequent analysis found a tendency for first-cohort TCR clusters to co-occur within the 120 validation repertoires.

The CDR3 is 14 residues long. V shed 5 bases, J shed 0 bases, and the junction held 3 bases outside the gene matches. Germline CDR1 MNHEY, CDR2 SMNVEV (reference sequence). Some clones are missing from TCRdb's copy, which holds only in-frame ones; the method was immunoSEQ multiplex PCR. The data show tens of thousands of clones, with 85% to 95% seen just once and more than 0.6% held by the top ten. The chain couples TRBV27 to TRBJ1-2; 7 nucleotides align to TRBD1. This TCR was sampled from a woman between 18 and 29 years old in good health and CMV-seronegative. The sample was PBMCs. CDR3 sequence reads: CASSTTGTNYGYTF. CDR3 bases: TGTGCCAGCAGTACGACAGGGACTAACTATGGCTACACCTTC.